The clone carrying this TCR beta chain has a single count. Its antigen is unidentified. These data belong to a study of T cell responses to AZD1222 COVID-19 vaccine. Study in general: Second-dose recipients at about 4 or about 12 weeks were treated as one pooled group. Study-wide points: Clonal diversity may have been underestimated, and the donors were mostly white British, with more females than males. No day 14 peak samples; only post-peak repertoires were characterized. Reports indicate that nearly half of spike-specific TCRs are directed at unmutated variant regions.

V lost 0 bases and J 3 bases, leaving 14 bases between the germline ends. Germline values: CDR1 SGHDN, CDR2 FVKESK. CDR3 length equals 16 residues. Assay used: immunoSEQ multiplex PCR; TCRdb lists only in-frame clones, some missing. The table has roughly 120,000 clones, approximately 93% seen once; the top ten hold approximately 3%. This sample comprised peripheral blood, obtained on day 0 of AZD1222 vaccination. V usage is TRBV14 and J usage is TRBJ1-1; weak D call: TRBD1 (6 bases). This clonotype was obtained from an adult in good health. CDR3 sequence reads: CASSQEIGGLYTEAFF. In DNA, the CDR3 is TGTGCCAGCAGCCAAGAAATCGGGGGCTTGTACACTGAAGCTTTCTTT. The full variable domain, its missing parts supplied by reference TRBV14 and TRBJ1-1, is EAGVTQFPSHSVIEKGQTVTLRCDPISGHDNLYWYRRVMGKEIKFLLHFVKESKQDESGMPNNRFLAERTGGTYSTLKVQPAELEDSGVYFCASSQEIGGLYTEAFFGQGTRLTVV.